This T cell receptor beta chain was obtained from a study of vaccination effects on CD4 cells after COVID-19. The repertoire was sequenced with immunoSEQ multiplex PCR; TCRdb's copy has only in-frame clones and lacks some. The repertoire has 25,000 to 30,000 clones, 74% of them found once; the top ten carry around a sixth. Worth noting for this clone: Antigen specificity is unknown.

ViraFEST expansion of antigen-specific CD4+ T cells with viral peptide pools preceded sequencing. Culture lasted 10 days before CD4+ T cell isolation. Either the mRNA-1273 or the BNT162b2 vaccine was given to participants as two doses. This specimen consisted of CD4+ T cells from PBMCs cultured with HCoV-OC43 spike peptides, obtained after COVID-19 vaccination. The subset was: HCoV-OC43 spike overlapping peptide pool stimulation. The source of this sequence is a human donor who received a COVID-19 vaccine.

The CDR3, as DNA: TGTGCCATCAGCGGGCTTAACTATGGCTACACCTTC. This translates into CAISGLNYGYTF. This sequence joins TRBV10-3 and TRBJ1-2; D not resolved. The CDR3 covers 12 residues. V shed 6 bases and J shed 1 base, with 6 bases lying between them. In germline, CDR1 is ENHRY, CDR2 SYGVKD.